Below are 4 T cell receptor beta chains sequenced from a single sample in a study of CXCR3-negative and CXCR3-positive naive CD8 T cells. The study's findings and limits: Naive CXCR3-positive cells had TRB CDR3s more hydrophobic than those of CXCR3-negative naive cells.

Carrying UMI labels, the TRB cDNA libraries were prepared through 5' RACE. TCRdb reprocessed the 5' RACE reads and keeps a single row for each CDR3 protein, giving no DNA. The table for this sample gives around 140,000 distinct CDR3 sequences. Antigens of these TCRs are unknown. The sample taken for sequencing was naive CXCR3+ CD8+ T cells from blood. Stated subset: CD45RO-CCR7+CD27+CD95- naive CD8+ T cells expressing CXCR3 (TNR3+). Every receptor here comes from a human donor in good health. Some clones in this sample may be carry-over from other donors' samples.

The V call is TRBV18, the J call TRBJ2-7; as DNA is missing, the TRBD1 call by TCRdb cannot be tested. The CDR3 totals 13 residues. Germline V gives CDR1 KGHSH, CDR2 LQKENI. The CDR3 spells CASSPGTGFEQYF.

The V and J genes are TRBV4-2 and TRBJ2-3; TCRdb returns TRBD2, unconfirmable since there is no DNA. There are 16 residues in the CDR3. CDR1 LGHNA and CDR2 YNFKEQ come from the germline V gene. The CDR3 reads CASSQDSTSGADTQYF.

This chain uses TRBV3-1 with TRBJ2-7; the D gene TCRdb calls, TRBD2, cannot be checked with no DNA. This CDR3 has 13 residues. Per the germline V gene, CDR1 is LGHDT and CDR2 is YNNKEL (reference sequence). The CDR3 sequence: CASSHHRREEQYF.

The V call is TRBV29-1, the J call TRBJ1-2; with no DNA, the TCRdb D assignment of TRBD1 cannot be verified. This CDR3 is 12 amino acids long. Germline lookup yields CDR1 SQVTM and CDR2 ANQGSEA. The CDR3 here is CSVEGQDDGYTF.